These 9 T cell receptor beta chains came from one sample sequenced in a study of Graves' ophthalmopathy and Graves' hyperthyroidism. Amplification targeted the TCR beta CDR3 regions, with RNA transcripts as the source material. Scientists carried out first-round RT-PCR using HTBI primers and then a second-round multiplex PCR. TCRdb used MiXCR to reprocess the multiplex PCR reads, holding one entry per CDR3 protein. This table holds roughly 410,000 distinct CDR3 sequences, roughly 14% found once. The sample taken for sequencing was peripheral blood. The source is a woman aged 18-35 years with stable Graves' hyperthyroidism.

This clonotype appeared many times. The rearrangement links TRBV18 to TRBJ1-3; 9 bases are shared with TRBD1. The CDR3 sequence is 14 residues long. The germline CDR1 and CDR2 sequences are KGHSH and LQKENI. V gave up 3 bases and J gave up 6 bases; unmatched junction bases: 3. The CDR3 reads CASSPGTGQNTIYF. The DNA of the CDR3 is TGTGCCAGCTCACCCGGGACAGGGCAAAACACCATATATTTT.

This clonotype was detected only once. V and J are TRBV12-3 or TRBV12-4 and TRBJ1-2, with D unclear. This CDR3 contains 13 residues. V was clipped by 2 bases and J by 6 bases, with 10 bases between them. CDR3 nucleotides: TGTGCCAGCAGTTTATCAGGACCGGATGGCTACACCTTC. The encoded protein is CASSLSGPDGYTF.

This clonotype was counted ten times or more. The chain employs TRBV7-2 and TRBJ2-5, with D tentatively TRBD2 (5 bases). V shed 3 bases and J shed 5 bases, with 13 bases lying between them. The CDR3 is 14 amino acids. Per the germline V gene, CDR1 is SGHTA and CDR2 is FQGNSA. This CDR3 is CASSLGGGWETQYF. Written as DNA, the CDR3 is TGTGCCAGCAGCTTGGGCGGCGGGTGGGAGACCCAGTACTTC.

The rearrangement joins TRBV12-3 or TRBV12-4 to TRBJ1-1, with D unclear. The CDR3 is 14 residues long. V was pared by 2 bases and J by 1 base, with 8 bases between. The CDR3 loop reads CASSLTSQNTEAFF. As DNA, the CDR3 is TGTGCCAGCAGTTTAACATCCCAGAACACTGAAGCTTTCTTT.

This clonotype has a count of ten or more. This chain uses TRBV2 with TRBJ1-2; D is unclear. V was clipped by 6 bases and J by 5 bases, with 16 bases between them. Germline V gene lookup returns CDR1 SNHLY and CDR2 FYNNEI. The CDR3 has 14 amino acids. The CDR3 nucleotides read TGTGCCAGCAGGGAGAACATGGGGTTGTATGGCTACACCTTC. Translation: CASRENMGLYGYTF. Looking up the rest from reference TRBV2 and TRBJ1-2 gives the full variable domain: EPEVTQTPSHQVTQMGQEVILRCVPISNHLYFYWYRQILGQKVEFLVSFYNNEISEKSEIFDDQFSVERPDGSNFTLKIRSTKLEDSAMYFCASRENMGLYGYTFGSGTRLTVV.

This clonotype was recorded at least ten times. CDR3 coding DNA: TGTGCCACCAGCAGAGATGACCACGAGCAGTACTTC. It codes for CATSRDDHEQYF. This rearrangement joins TRBV15 to TRBJ2-7, with no clear D. The CDR3 covers 12 residues. V dropped 0 bases and J dropped 5 bases, with 5 bases sitting between them. Per germline, CDR1 LNHNV and CDR2 YYDKDF (reference sequence).

In the case of this clonotype: Being one base from a much bigger clone, this may be a read error. J is TRBJ2-5 and V is TRBV7-3, with TRBD1 matching 7 bases. The CDR3 spans 16 residues. The germline CDR1 and CDR2 sequences are SGHTA and FQGTGA. In DNA, the CDR3 is TGTGCCAGCATCTTATTAGGAACAGGGGTCACAGAGACCCAGTACTTC. Its translation is CASILLGTGVTETQYF.

This CDR3 is CASSFGGDLFSEQYF. For the CDR3, the DNA is TGTGCCAGCAGTTTCGGGGGGGACCTGTTTTCCGAGCAGTACTTC. This chain links TRBV12-3 or TRBV12-4 with TRBJ2-7, with TRBD2 identical over 8 bases. The V gene end was trimmed by 3 bases and the J gene end by 6 bases; junction bases not matched to a gene: 10. The CDR3 runs to 15 residues.

This clonotype was found many times. The V gene is TRBV6-1, the J gene TRBJ1-1, with D maybe TRBD1 (5 bases). Germline lookup yields CDR1 MNHNS and CDR2 SASEGT. The germline V and J ends were trimmed by 7 bases and 8 bases, with 20 bases remaining between them. This CDR3 has 14 amino acids. CDR3 bases: TGTGCCAGCAATCCTACCGGGACCGCGACAGAAGCTTTCTTT. The encoded protein is CASNPTGTATEAFF.